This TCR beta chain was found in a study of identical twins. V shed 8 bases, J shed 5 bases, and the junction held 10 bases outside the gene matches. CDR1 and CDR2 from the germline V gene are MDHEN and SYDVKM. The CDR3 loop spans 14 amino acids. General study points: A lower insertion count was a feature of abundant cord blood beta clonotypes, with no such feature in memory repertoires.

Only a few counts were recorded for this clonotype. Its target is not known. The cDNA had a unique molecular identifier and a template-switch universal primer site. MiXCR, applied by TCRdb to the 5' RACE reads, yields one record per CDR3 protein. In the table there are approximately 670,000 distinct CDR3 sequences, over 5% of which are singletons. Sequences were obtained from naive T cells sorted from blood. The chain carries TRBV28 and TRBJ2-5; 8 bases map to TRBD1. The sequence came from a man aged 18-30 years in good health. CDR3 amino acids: CASGGWTGRETQYF. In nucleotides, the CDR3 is TGTGCCAGCGGGGGGTGGACAGGGCGGGAGACCCAGTACTTC.